This T cell receptor (beta chain) was found in a study of T-cell memory formation after mild COVID-19. Overall study context: Each donor largely had its own TCR clusters. Points from the study as a whole: Later expanders leaned CD4+, whereas clones that contracted between day 15 and 85 were balanced CD4/CD8. CD4+ contracting clones lay mainly in CM and EM, CD8+ ones in EMRA. Memory from before infection featured some responding clones, which suggests cross-reactive memory joined.

TCRdb analysed the 5' RACE reads with MiXCR anew, one entry per CDR3 protein. The sample carries around 110,000 distinct CDR3 sequences, around 11% recorded once. Note on this clonotype: The antigen remains unidentified.

Material: PBMCs or a T cell subset sorted from them (not recorded which). The TCR comes from an adult woman who had mild COVID-19 (a few samples of this study predate the infection). Cell type and time point are not known.

CDR3: CAITPGEGYEQYF. The CDR3 coding sequence is TGTGCCATCACGCCAGGGGAGGGCTACGAGCAGTACTTC. This chain connects TRBV10-3 to TRBJ2-7; possible D gene TRBD2, 7 bases. With 7 bases removed from V and 3 bases from J, the gap between germline ends came to 13 bases. Germline V lookup: CDR1 ENHRY, CDR2 SYGVKD. This CDR3 is 13 amino acids long.